The T cell receptor (beta chain) under discussion was sequenced for a study of graft-versus-host responses after intestinal transplantation. Assay: immunoSEQ multiplex PCR; the TCRdb copy retains only in-frame clones and omits some. The sample shows over 75,000 clones, about 89% of them seen only once. Study-level results: Recipient-marrow GvH clones were detected, some having first appeared in ileum or blood. Among circulating GvH clones, peak levels were associated with early post-transplant declines in HvG clones. Patients with graft-donor T cell macrochimerism had high graft-versus-host to host-versus-graft clonal ratios in allografts.

This clone was picked up a small number of times. Its specificity is unknown. V lost 5 bases and J lost 7, with 8 bases in between. CDR3 size: 11 residues. The germline V gene encodes CDR1 MDHEN and CDR2 SYDVKM. The clonotype was recovered from a human donor who received an intestinal transplant. This material consisted of unstimulated CD4+ T cells sorted from spleen or lymph node cells, taken before intestinal transplant. V gene TRBV28 combines with J gene TRBJ1-1; D is undetermined. The CDR3 loop is CASSAQDEAFF. CDR3 nucleotides: TGTGCCAGCAGTGCCCAGGATGAAGCTTTCTTT.